The 24 T cell receptor beta chains in this list originate from one sample, sequenced in a study of human T cells and chemical hapten exposure. Stated time point: patch test 1, 2 weeks after DPC sensitization. The treatment was: therapeutic diphenylcyclopropenone sensitization with weekly scalp DPC. MiXCR, run by TCRdb on the RACE reads, gives a single entry per CDR3 protein. The table shows nearly 350,000 distinct CDR3 sequences, with around 6.9% occurring only once. The sample in question was whole blood, obtained in connection with sensitization to the hapten diphenylcyclopropenone (DPC). Receptors were obtained from a young woman with alopecia areata. Some clones in this sample may be carry-over from other donors' samples.

The V gene is TRBV4-3, the J gene TRBJ2-1; D not resolved. The CDR3 has 16 residues. From germline, CDR1 is LGHNA and CDR2 YSLEER. V lost 4 bases to trimming and J lost 1 base, with 14 bases between them. The DNA of the CDR3 is TGCGCCAGCAGCCCCCTGGCCGGGCAATCCTACAATGAGCAGTTCTTC. The encoded protein is CASSPLAGQSYNEQFF.

This clonotype was found a few times. The gene calls are TRBV20-1 and TRBJ2-7; 9 nucleotides align to TRBD2. Germline-derived CDR1 and CDR2 are DFQATT and SNEGSKA (reference sequence). The CDR3 length is 13 residues. Germline trimming cut 6 bases from V and 3 bases from J; bases unmatched to any gene: 6. CDR3: CSALSSGVYEQYF. CDR3 in DNA: TGCAGTGCCCTATCTAGCGGGGTCTACGAGCAGTACTTC.

This clonotype was found many times. The chain recombines TRBV7-2 with TRBJ2-5; TRBD2 agrees at 15 bases. The CDR3 is 17 residues long. V lost 2 bases, J lost 5 bases, and 6 bases stayed unmatched. Germline assignment: CDR1 SGHTA and CDR2 FQGNSA. This chain's CDR3 is CASSLIGLAGGPETQYF. The DNA of the CDR3 is TGTGCCAGCAGCTTAATCGGACTAGCGGGGGGGCCGGAGACCCAGTACTTC.

The sample holds a few counts of this clonotype. This chain uses TRBV6-2 or TRBV6-3 with TRBJ1-5; D unresolved. The CDR3 has 14 amino acids. Trimming cost V 7 bases and J 5 bases, with 15 bases left between them. Germline V lookup: CDR1 MNHEY, CDR2 SVGEGT. The CDR3 is CASTGLRSDQPQHF. CDR3 bases: TGTGCCAGCACCGGACTAAGGTCGGATCAGCCCCAGCATTTT.

This clonotype was found many times. The chain couples TRBV7-2 to TRBJ2-7; D not certain. CDR3 length equals 14 residues. Germline V gene lookup returns CDR1 SGHTA and CDR2 FQGNSA. V was pared by 1 base and J by 1 base, with 8 bases between. The CDR3 spells CASSLDYRSYEQYF. The CDR3 bases are TGTGCCAGCAGCTTAGATTACCGGTCCTACGAGCAGTACTTC.

The sample holds many counts of this clonotype. This sequence joins TRBV4-2 and TRBJ2-7, with 7 bases fitting TRBD2. The CDR3 is 16 residues long. Germline lookup yields CDR1 LGHNA and CDR2 YNFKEQ. Losses at the gene ends were 0 bases for V and 0 bases for J; bases not matched to a gene: 5. The CDR3 region has the DNA TGTGCCAGCAGCCAAGATCCAGCGGGGAGCTCCTACGAGCAGTACTTC. It yields the protein CASSQDPAGSSYEQYF.

The CDR3 DNA follows: TGTGCCAGCAGCTATCCGACTCGGGACAGGGGATTGGGCGAGCAGTACTTC. It yields the protein CASSYPTRDRGLGEQYF. This sequence joins TRBV11-2 and TRBJ2-7, with 10 nucleotides matching TRBD1. Germline CDR1 and CDR2: SGHAT and FQNNGV. J gave up 6 bases and V 4 bases, and 15 bases lay outside the gene matches. The CDR3 spans 17 residues.

This chain uses TRBV10-3 with TRBJ2-7; TRBD1 matches 7 bases. V shed 8 bases, J shed 2 bases, and the junction held 9 bases outside the gene matches. Germline V gene lookup returns CDR1 ENHRY and CDR2 SYGVKD. This CDR3 region has 14 residues. CDR3 DNA sequence: TGTGCCATCGCCCAGGGGGACAGAACCTACGAGCAGTACTTC. Its protein product is CAIAQGDRTYEQYF.

This chain links TRBV20-1 with TRBJ2-3; either TRBD1 or TRBD2 may fit D (6 bases each). Trimming removed 3 bases at V and 3 bases at J, with 10 bases between. This CDR3 is built from 13 residues. CDR1 is DFQATT, CDR2 SNEGSKA, per germline (reference sequence). In DNA form, the CDR3 reads TGCAGTGCTAGGTGGGGGGCAACAGATACGCAGTATTTT. Its protein is CSARWGATDTQYF.

In its sample, this clonotype was seen many times. The rearrangement joins TRBV7-2 to TRBJ2-3, with TRBD1 as a possible D gene (5 bases). Trimming took 4 bases from V and 5 from J, leaving 10 bases between them. CDR3 size: 13 residues. CDR1 is SGHTA, CDR2 FQGNSA, per germline. This chain's CDR3 is CASSWGAQDTQYF. DNA of the CDR3: TGTGCCAGCAGCTGGGGCGCCCAAGATACGCAGTATTTT.

This clonotype has a count of ten or more. The rearrangement joins TRBV2 to TRBJ1-6, with 8 nucleotides matching TRBD1. Germline values: CDR1 SNHLY, CDR2 FYNNEI. V was pared by 8 bases and J by 0 bases, with 3 bases of the junction left unmatched. The length of the CDR3 is 15 residues. CDR3 nucleotide sequence: TGTGCCAGCCTCGGACAGGGCTCCTATAATTCACCCCTCCACTTT. Its translation is CASLGQGSYNSPLHF.

This clonotype was observed a handful of times. The rearrangement uses TRBV20-1 and TRBJ2-3; 8 bases line up with TRBD2. From germline, CDR1 is DFQATT and CDR2 SNEGSKA (reference sequence). V trimming: 3 bases; J trimming: 4 bases; junction bases outside the gene matches: 6. This CDR3 is built from 14 residues. CDR3 sequence: CSARISGAPDTQYF. CDR3 nucleotide sequence: TGCAGTGCTAGGATTAGCGGGGCTCCAGATACGCAGTATTTT.

This sequence joins TRBV5-1 and TRBJ1-5; 9 nucleotides align to TRBD1. Germline values: CDR1 SGHRS, CDR2 YFSETQ. There are 15 residues in the CDR3. V lost 4 bases, J lost 4 bases, and 6 bases stayed unmatched. The CDR3 reads CASSPGTGLNQPQHF. In nucleotides, the CDR3 is TGCGCCAGCAGCCCAGGGACAGGGCTAAATCAGCCCCAGCATTTT.

This clonotype was seen only a few times. The gene calls are TRBV6-5 and TRBJ1-2, with TRBD1 as a possible D gene (6 bases). The CDR3 runs to 16 residues. Germline V CDR1 and CDR2: MNHEY, SVGAGI. Between the trimmed V and J ends, which lost 2 bases and 2 bases, there was a span of 15 bases. This CDR3 reads CASSYGYGGPNYGYTF. The CDR3 nucleotides read TGTGCCAGCAGTTACGGTTACGGGGGCCCCAACTATGGCTACACCTTC.

The chain recombines TRBV6-2 or TRBV6-3 with TRBJ2-1; no definite D call. The length of the CDR3 is 17 residues. In germline, CDR1 is MNHEY, CDR2 SVGEGT. V lost 3 bases and J 0 bases, leaving 15 bases between the germline ends. As DNA, the CDR3 is TGTGCCAGCAGTTATCCCCAGAGCCCGAGCTCCTACAATGAGCAGTTCTTC. This translates into CASSYPQSPSSYNEQFF.

This chain connects TRBV28 to TRBJ1-5, with 8 bases lining up with TRBD1. The V gene's germline CDR1 is MDHEN and CDR2 SYDVKM. The CDR3 runs to 15 residues. V lost 2 bases, J lost 8 bases, and 8 bases stayed unmatched. The DNA of the CDR3 is TGTGCCAGCAGTTTAGTCAGGGGGCGGTTAAAGCCCCAGCATTTT. This codes for CASSLVRGRLKPQHF.

This clonotype has a count of ten or more. V gene TRBV3-1 combines with J gene TRBJ2-7; possibly TRBD1 or TRBD2 for D (6 bases each). Trimming pared 1 base from V and 8 bases from J, leaving 12 bases between. Germline CDR1 and CDR2: LGHDT and YNNKEL (reference sequence). The CDR3 totals 13 residues. CDR3 sequence reads: CASSQGGAGQQYF. CDR3 nucleotides: TGTGCCAGCAGCCAAGGGGGGGCCGGGCAGCAGTACTTC.

At least ten counts were recorded for this clonotype. This sequence joins TRBV2 and TRBJ2-2, with D tentatively TRBD1 (6 bases). Germline CDR1 SNHLY, CDR2 FYNNEI. This CDR3 is 14 amino acids long. V lost 4 bases and J lost 2, with 8 bases in between. DNA of the CDR3: TGTGCCAGCAGTGGACAGGTTAACACCGGGGAGCTGTTTTTT. This codes for CASSGQVNTGELFF.

This clonotype has a count of ten or more. The rearrangement uses TRBV4-1 and TRBJ1-5; D not certain. CDR1 MGHRA and CDR2 YSYEKL come from the germline V gene. CDR3 size: 15 residues. V was cut by 1 base and J by 2 bases, with 9 bases left in between. This chain's CDR3 is CASSQGEVGNQPQHF. The CDR3 coding sequence is TGCGCCAGCAGCCAAGGGGAAGTAGGCAATCAGCCCCAGCATTTT.

V and J are TRBV12-3 or TRBV12-4 and TRBJ1-4; D not resolved. Deletions cut 6 bases from V and 4 bases from J, with 12 bases between. The CDR3 covers 14 residues. CDR3: CASSIGRSNEKLFF. CDR3 DNA sequence: TGTGCCAGCAGCATAGGACGGAGTAATGAAAAACTGTTTTTT.

At least ten counts were recorded for this clonotype. The rearrangement links TRBV29-1 to TRBJ2-2; D tentatively fits TRBD1 or TRBD2 (6 bases each). Between the trimmed V and J ends, which lost 6 bases and 3 bases, there was a span of 11 bases. The CDR3 consists of 13 residues. Per the germline V gene, CDR1 is SQVTM and CDR2 is ANQGSEA. The CDR3 coding sequence is TGCAGCGTCGGGGGCGGGTACACCGGGGAGCTGTTTTTT. Its translation is CSVGGGYTGELFF.

This chain connects TRBV3-1 to TRBJ1-1, with D unresolved. V was cut by 1 base and J by 5 bases, with 14 bases left in between. The length of the CDR3 is 15 residues. Looked up from germline, CDR1 is LGHDT and CDR2 is YNNKEL (reference sequence). As DNA, the CDR3 is TGTGCCAGCAGCCAAGGTGGTAAAAAGTGGACTGAAGCTTTCTTT. This encodes CASSQGGKKWTEAFF.

This clonotype came up a few times. V usage is TRBV27 and J usage is TRBJ2-3; 12 bases match TRBD1. This CDR3 spans 16 amino acids. Losses at the gene ends were 4 bases for V and 6 bases for J; bases not matched to a gene: 8. The germline gives CDR1 MNHEY, CDR2 SMNVEV (reference sequence). CDR3 bases: TGTGCCAGCAGTTCGGGGACAGGGGGCTCGTCGGATACGCAGTATTTT. It specifies CASSSGTGGSSDTQYF.

This clonotype has more than one count but fewer than ten. The chain carries TRBV2 and TRBJ1-1; TRBD1 is a possible D gene (5 bases). CDR1 SNHLY and CDR2 FYNNEI come from the germline V gene. This CDR3 spans 17 amino acids. Trimming took off 1 base at V and 2 bases at J, with 17 bases between the two ends. This CDR3 is CASSEEAPGLLNTEAFF. The CDR3 bases are TGTGCCAGCAGTGAAGAGGCCCCGGGACTCCTAAACACTGAAGCTTTCTTT.